Listed below are T cell receptor beta chains from one sample, sequenced in a study of beta chain features in type 1 diabetes. TCRdb keeps only in-frame clones here, not all; method: immunoSEQ multiplex PCR. Of 45,000 to 60,000 clones in the sample, approximately 40% were seen once. Specimen: stem cell memory CD4+ T cells from blood. The receptors come from a man aged 25-45 years with type 1 diabetes. Both conserved end residues are trimmed from each CDR3. The order of the fields is clone size, V gene, J gene, CDR3 protein. The size field is filled for only some rows; it gives once, few, many or a size class.

size: -; V: TRBV18; J: TRBJ2-3; CDR3: ASSRSPGGADTQY
size: few; V: TRBV6-6; J: TRBJ1-5; CDR3: ASSSGGGQPQH
size: -; V: TRBV5-4; J: TRBJ2-3; CDR3: ASSRTGDTDTQY
size: few; V: TRBV14; J: TRBJ1-5; CDR3: ASSRQGWNQPQH
size: few; V: TRBV29-1; J: TRBJ2-5; CDR3: SARQGGPGGAQY
size: -; V: TRBV7-9; J: TRBJ2-3; CDR3: ASSLYSSPSTDTQY
size: few; V: TRBV18; J: TRBJ1-1; CDR3: ASSSSGGAAEAF
size: -; V: TRBV4-2; J: TRBJ2-7; CDR3: ASSQAVFGEQY
size: -; V: TRBV28; J: TRBJ2-1; CDR3: ASSPVPGQNLF
size: -; V: TRBV10-2; J: TRBJ2-1; CDR3: ASKGLQGVDEQF
size: few; V: TRBV4-3; J: TRBJ2-7; CDR3: ASSQWGQGYEQY
size: few; V: TRBV28; J: TRBJ2-1; CDR3: ASSLWTGGTNEQF
size: -; V: TRBV19; J: TRBJ2-4; CDR3: ASSPTGVRNIQY
size: -; V: TRBV9; J: TRBJ2-7; CDR3: ASSVGPGDFYEQY
size: few; V: TRBV5-1; J: TRBJ2-3; CDR3: ASSLGPQGLDTQY
size: once; V: TRBV2; J: TRBJ2-1; CDR3: ASSPTSSSSYNEQF